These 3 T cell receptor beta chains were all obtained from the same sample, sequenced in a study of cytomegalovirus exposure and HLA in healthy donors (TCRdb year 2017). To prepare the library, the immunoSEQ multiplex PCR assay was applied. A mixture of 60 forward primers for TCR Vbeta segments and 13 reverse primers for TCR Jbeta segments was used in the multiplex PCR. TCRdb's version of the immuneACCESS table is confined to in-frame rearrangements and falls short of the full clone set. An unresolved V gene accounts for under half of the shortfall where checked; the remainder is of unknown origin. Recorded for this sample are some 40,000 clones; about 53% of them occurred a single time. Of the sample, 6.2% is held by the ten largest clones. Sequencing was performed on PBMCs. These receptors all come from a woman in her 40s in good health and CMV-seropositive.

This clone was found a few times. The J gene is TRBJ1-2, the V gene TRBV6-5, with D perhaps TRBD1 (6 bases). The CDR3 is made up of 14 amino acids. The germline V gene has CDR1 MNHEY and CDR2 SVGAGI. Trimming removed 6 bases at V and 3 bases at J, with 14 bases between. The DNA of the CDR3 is TGTGCCAGCAGCCCTCAACAGGGTGACTATGGCTACACCTTC. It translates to CASSPQQGDYGYTF.

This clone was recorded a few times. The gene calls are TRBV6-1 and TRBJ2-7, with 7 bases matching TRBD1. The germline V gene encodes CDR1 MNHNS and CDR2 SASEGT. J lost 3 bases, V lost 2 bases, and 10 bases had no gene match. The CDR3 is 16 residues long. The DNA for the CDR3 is TGTGCCAGCAGTGAATTTTCCCGGGACAGTTACTACGAGCAGTACTTC. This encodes CASSEFSRDSYYEQYF.

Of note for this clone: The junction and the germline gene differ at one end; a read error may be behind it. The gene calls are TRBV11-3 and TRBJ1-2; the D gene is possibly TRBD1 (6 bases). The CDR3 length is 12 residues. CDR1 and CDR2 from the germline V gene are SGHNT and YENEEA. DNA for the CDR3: TGTGCCAGCAGCTTAGCACAGGGTGCCCTGGAGTTC. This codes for CASSLAQGALEF.